The 15 T cell receptor beta chains presented below share a single source sample, sequenced in a study of control samples from healthy donors and cancer patients. Here immunoSEQ multiplex PCR was the method, and the copy in TCRdb shows in-frame clones only, minus some. The table records more than 150,000 clones, roughly 92% of them present only once. The sample comprised blood. The receptors stem from a man aged 50-59 years in good health.

The gene calls are TRBV15 and TRBJ1-2; weak D call: TRBD1 (5 bases). The V and J ends lost 0 bases and 5 bases respectively, with 13 bases between them. This CDR3 is built from 15 residues. Germline V gene lookup returns CDR1 LNHNV and CDR2 YYDKDF (reference sequence). Here the CDR3 reads CATSRDQEGRYGYTF. The DNA for the CDR3 is TGTGCCACCAGCAGAGATCAGGAGGGGCGGTATGGCTACACCTTC.

The chain recombines TRBV5-6 with TRBJ2-7; TRBD1 matches at 8 bases. Germline V lookup: CDR1 SGHDT, CDR2 YYEEEE. The CDR3 spans 15 residues. Trimming at V came to 1 base and at J to 5 bases, leaving 8 bases not matched to a gene. CDR3 in amino acids: CASSLRGQGWHEQYF. For the CDR3, the DNA is TGTGCCAGCAGCTTGCGCGGACAGGGTTGGCACGAGCAGTACTTC.

V and J are TRBV28 and TRBJ2-6, with D unresolved. The V end was cut by 2 bases, the J end by 2 bases, with 7 bases between. This CDR3 comprises 15 residues. Germline CDR1 MDHEN, CDR2 SYDVKM. The CDR3 sequence: CASSLPGPGANVLTF. DNA for the CDR3: TGTGCCAGCAGTTTACCCGGTCCTGGGGCCAACGTCCTGACTTTC.

The rearrangement links TRBV3-1 (or the pseudogene TRBV3-2) to TRBJ2-7; 8 bases agree with TRBD2. Germline V lookup: CDR1 LGHDT, CDR2 YNNKEL (reference sequence). The CDR3 totals 14 residues. V lost 4 bases to trimming and J lost 0 bases; unmatched junction nucleotides: 2. CDR3 nucleotide sequence: TGTGCCAGCAGCCTCACTAGCGGCTCCTACGAGCAGTACTTC. This codes for CASSLTSGSYEQYF.

The V and J genes are TRBV7-9 and TRBJ1-3, with 7 nucleotides matching TRBD1. Losses at the gene ends were 0 bases for V and 4 bases for J; bases not matched to a gene: 3. The CDR3 has 15 amino acids. Germline V CDR1 and CDR2: SEHNR, FQNEAQ (reference sequence). The CDR3 DNA reads TGTGCCAGCAGCTTAGCAGCAGGGGGAGGAAACACCATATATTTT. Its protein is CASSLAAGGGNTIYF.

This chain connects TRBV9 to TRBJ2-3; D is unclear. Looked up from germline, CDR1 is SGDLS and CDR2 is YYNGEE. The CDR3 has 15 amino acids. Trimming stripped 0 bases from V and 2 bases from J, with 10 bases between. In nucleotides, the CDR3 is TGTGCCAGCAGCGTAGACGGGCTAGTCACAGATACGCAGTATTTT. Its translation: CASSVDGLVTDTQYF.

This chain links TRBV28 with TRBJ1-2; D possibly corresponds to TRBD1 (5 bases). The CDR3 runs to 14 residues. V shed 3 bases and J shed 0 bases, with 8 bases lying between them. CDR1 is MDHEN and CDR2 is SYDVKM in the germline V gene. The CDR3 nucleotides are TGTGCCAGCAGTTTGGGGCAGTCTAACTATGGCTACACCTTC. This gives the protein CASSLGQSNYGYTF.

The CDR3 here is CASSPQGGAVNTEAFF. The CDR3 region has the DNA TGTGCCAGCTCACCACAGGGAGGGGCCGTGAACACTGAAGCTTTCTTT. The J gene is TRBJ1-1, the V gene TRBV18; a weak D match, TRBD1 (5 bases). The CDR3 spans 16 residues. Germline lookup yields CDR1 KGHSH and CDR2 LQKENI. The V end lost 1 base, the J end lost 0 bases, and 12 bases lay between the germline ends.

This chain links TRBV9 with TRBJ1-5; D is undetermined. The length of the CDR3 is 15 residues. V was pared by 0 bases and J by 6 bases, with 13 bases between. The germline V gene encodes CDR1 SGDLS and CDR2 YYNGEE. CDR3 sequence reads: CASSVDTPAGQPQHF. CDR3 coding DNA: TGTGCCAGCAGCGTAGATACACCCGCGGGTCAGCCCCAGCATTTT.

J is TRBJ1-2 and V is TRBV6-5; 12 nucleotides match TRBD1. With 6 bases clipped from V and 8 bases from J, the junction kept 4 bases outside the gene matches. This CDR3 comprises 13 residues. CDR1 MNHEY and CDR2 SVGAGI come from the germline V gene. The CDR3: CASRGTGGDGYTF. CDR3 bases: TGTGCCAGCAGGGGGACAGGGGGCGACGGCTACACCTTC.

This sequence joins TRBV7-9 and TRBJ2-4, with TRBD2 identical over 7 bases. Germline trimming cut 1 base from V and 0 bases from J; bases unmatched to any gene: 6. The CDR3 covers 17 residues. The germline CDR1 and CDR2 sequences are SEHNR and FQNEAQ (reference sequence). The CDR3 DNA follows: TGTGCCAGCAGCTTAGTATTGGCGGGGGTAGCCAAAAACATTCAGTACTTC. Translated, it gives CASSLVLAGVAKNIQYF.

The chain employs TRBV19 and TRBJ2-3; no definite D call. Germline values: CDR1 LNHDA, CDR2 SQIVND (reference sequence). Trimming left V 1 base short and J 2 bases short, with 10 bases between. This CDR3 contains 15 residues. CDR3 amino acids: CASSIVPGYTDTQYF. CDR3 sequence (DNA): TGTGCCAGTAGTATAGTTCCGGGTTACACAGATACGCAGTATTTT. The whole variable domain, remainder taken from reference TRBV19 and TRBJ2-3, is DGGITQSPKYLFRKEGQNVTLSCEQNLNHDAMYWYRQDPGQGLRLIYYSQIVNDFQKGDIAEGYSVSREKKESFPLTVTSAQKNPTAFYLCASSIVPGYTDTQYFGPGTRLTVL.

The rearrangement uses TRBV6-6 and TRBJ2-1, with 11 bases lining up with TRBD2. Germline trimming cut 6 bases from V and 2 bases from J; bases unmatched to any gene: 3. Germline V gene data show CDR1 as MNHNY and CDR2 as SVGAGI (reference sequence). The CDR3 has 15 amino acids. CDR3 sequence reads: CASSRSGRAYNEQFF. The CDR3 DNA reads as TGTGCCAGCAGCCGTAGCGGGAGGGCCTACAATGAGCAGTTCTTC.

The rearrangement links TRBV2 to TRBJ1-1; the D is unclear. The CDR3 has 14 residues. V lost 5 bases to trimming and J lost 3 bases, with 13 bases between them. The V gene's germline CDR1 is SNHLY and CDR2 FYNNEI. The CDR3 coding sequence is TGTGCCAGCAGTCCCCTCGCTTGGGACACTGAAGCTTTCTTT. Amino acids: CASSPLAWDTEAFF.

This chain joins TRBV6-5 and TRBJ1-6, with TRBD1 identical over 11 bases. The CDR3 loop spans 15 amino acids. Germline loops: CDR1 MNHEY, CDR2 SVGAGI. Trimming took 7 bases from V and 8 from J; bases not matched to a gene: 7. CDR3 in amino acids: CASKQDRGRDSPLHF. The CDR3 region has the DNA TGTGCCAGCAAACAGGACAGGGGGCGCGATTCACCCCTCCACTTT.